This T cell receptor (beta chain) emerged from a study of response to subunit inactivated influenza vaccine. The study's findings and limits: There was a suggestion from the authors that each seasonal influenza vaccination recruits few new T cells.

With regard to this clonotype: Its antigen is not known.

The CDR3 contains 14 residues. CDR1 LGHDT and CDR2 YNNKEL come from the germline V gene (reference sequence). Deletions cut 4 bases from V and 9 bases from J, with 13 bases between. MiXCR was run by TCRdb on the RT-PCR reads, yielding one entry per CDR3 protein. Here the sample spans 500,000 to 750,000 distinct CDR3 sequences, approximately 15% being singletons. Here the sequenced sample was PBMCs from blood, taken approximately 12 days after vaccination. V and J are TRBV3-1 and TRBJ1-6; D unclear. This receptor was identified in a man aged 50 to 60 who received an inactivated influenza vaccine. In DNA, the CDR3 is TGTGCCAGCAGCCCCCGTGCGGGTTCTTCACCCCTCCACTTT. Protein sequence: CASSPRAGSSPLHF.